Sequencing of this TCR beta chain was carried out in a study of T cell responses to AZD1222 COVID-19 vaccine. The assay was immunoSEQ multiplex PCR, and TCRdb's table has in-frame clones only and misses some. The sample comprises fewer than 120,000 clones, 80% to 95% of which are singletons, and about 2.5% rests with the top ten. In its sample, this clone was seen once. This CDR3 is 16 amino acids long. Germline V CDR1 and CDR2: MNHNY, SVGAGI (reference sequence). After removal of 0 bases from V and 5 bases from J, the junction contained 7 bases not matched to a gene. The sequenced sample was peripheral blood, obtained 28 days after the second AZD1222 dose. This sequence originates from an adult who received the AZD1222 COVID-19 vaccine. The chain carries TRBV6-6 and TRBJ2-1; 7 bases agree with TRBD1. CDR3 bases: TGTGCCAGCAGTTACTCGAGAAGGGGGCGCGACAATGAGCAGTTCTTC. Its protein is CASSYSRRGRDNEQFF.